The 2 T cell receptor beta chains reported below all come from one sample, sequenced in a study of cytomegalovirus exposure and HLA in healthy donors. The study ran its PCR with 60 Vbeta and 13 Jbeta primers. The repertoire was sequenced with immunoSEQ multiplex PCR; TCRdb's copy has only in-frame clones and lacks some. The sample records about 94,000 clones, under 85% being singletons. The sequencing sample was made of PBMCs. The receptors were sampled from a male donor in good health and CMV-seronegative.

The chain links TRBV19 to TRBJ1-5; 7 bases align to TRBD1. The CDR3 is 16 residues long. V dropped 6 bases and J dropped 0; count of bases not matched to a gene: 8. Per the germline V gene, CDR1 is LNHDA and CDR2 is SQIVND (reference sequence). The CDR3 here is CASRSGTVYSNQPQHF. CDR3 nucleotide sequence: TGTGCCAGTAGATCCGGGACAGTGTATAGCAATCAGCCCCAGCATTTT.

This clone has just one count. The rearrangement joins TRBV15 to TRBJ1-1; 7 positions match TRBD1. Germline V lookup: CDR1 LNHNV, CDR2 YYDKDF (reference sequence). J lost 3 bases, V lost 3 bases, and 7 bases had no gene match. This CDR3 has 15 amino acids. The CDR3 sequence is CATSRAQGEDTEAFF. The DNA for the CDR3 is TGTGCCACCAGCAGGGCTCAGGGGGAGGACACTGAAGCTTTCTTT.